A selection of T cell receptor beta chains follows, all from one sample in a study of OX40 agonist ivuxolimab in advanced cancers. Repertoires were generated with immunoSEQ multiplex PCR, while TCRdb's copy carries only in-frame clones and drops some. The data contain about 75,000 clones, roughly nine tenths of them singletons. The source material was CD4+ or CD8+ T cells sorted from blood, sampled in a trial of the OX40 agonist ivuxolimab. These TCRs come from an adult with an advanced solid tumor such as melanoma, head and neck, liver or kidney cancer. The CDR3 runs from the conserved cysteine through the conserved F or W. The order of the fields is V gene, clone size, J gene, D gene, CDR3 protein, CDR3 DNA. The D gene is left open where the match is weak. The size entry is marked missing in some rows and otherwise reads once, few, many or a size class.

>TRBV19|NA|TRBJ2-6|TRBD1
CASSIGGGVVAAGANVLTF
TGTGCCAGTAGTATAGGAGGGGGCGTCGTCGCAGCTGGGGCCAACGTCCTGACTTTC
>TRBV19|few|TRBJ1-5|NA
CASSIGGQSIQPQHF
TGTGCCAGTAGTATAGGGGGGCAGTCCATTCAGCCCCAGCATTTT
>TRBV5-1|NA|TRBJ2-2|NA
CASSLVAPNTGELFF
TGCGCCAGCAGCTTGGTAGCCCCGAACACCGGGGAGCTGTTTTTT
>TRBV19|once|TRBJ1-4|NA
CASSARQVTVRELFF
TGTGCCAGTAGTGCCCGACAGGTGACCGTACGGGAACTGTTTTTT
>TRBV19|NA|TRBJ1-5|NA
CASSAAVSPQHF
TGTGCCAGTAGTGCCGCAGTATCTCCCCAGCATTTT
>TRBV5-1|NA|TRBJ2-3|NA
CASSVGQGGSGRLNTDTQYF
TGCGCCAGCAGCGTTGGACAGGGGGGTAGCGGGAGGCTCAACACAGATACGCAGTATTTT
>TRBV7-2|NA|TRBJ1-4|NA
CASSLVSTNEKLFF
TGTGCCAGCAGCTTAGTGTCAACTAATGAAAAACTGTTTTTT
>TRBV7-2|NA|TRBJ1-6|TRBD1
CASTLGQAISPLHF
TGTGCCAGCACCTTAGGACAGGCCATTTCACCCCTCCACTTT
>TRBV25-1|NA|TRBJ2-3|NA
CASSDLTDTQYF
TGTGCCAGCAGTGACCTCACAGATACGCAGTATTTT
>TRBV11-3|NA|TRBJ1-6|NA
CASSLDRAYNSPLHF
TGTGCCAGCAGCTTAGACAGGGCTTATAATTCACCCCTCCACTTT
>TRBV2|NA|TRBJ1-5|NA
CASQRQENQPQHF
TGTGCCAGCCAGAGGCAGGAAAATCAGCCCCAGCATTTT
>TRBV2|NA|TRBJ2-7|NA
CASSITVTYEQYF
TGTGCCAGCAGTATCACAGTTACCTACGAGCAGTACTTC
>TRBV5-1|NA|TRBJ2-7|NA
CASSLAPETYEQYF
TGCGCCAGCAGCTTGGCACCAGAGACCTACGAGCAGTACTTC
>TRBV25-1|NA|TRBJ1-3|NA
CASGLDSSGNTIYF
TGTGCCAGCGGATTGGACAGCTCTGGAAACACCATATATTTT
>TRBV18|NA|TRBJ2-5|NA
CASSPPLTGAFQETQYF
TGTGCCAGCTCACCACCGTTGACAGGAGCCTTCCAAGAGACCCAGTACTTC
>TRBV4-1|NA|TRBJ1-5|TRBD1
CASSQDKGTGGLQPQHF
TGCGCCAGCAGCCAAGATAAGGGGACAGGGGGCCTTCAGCCCCAGCATTTT
>TRBV5-8|NA|TRBJ1-3|NA
CASSQIGNTIYF
TGTGCCAGCAGCCAGATTGGAAACACCATATATTTT
>TRBV29-1|few|TRBJ2-7|TRBD1
CSVEGTGGYEQYF
TGCAGCGTGGAAGGGACAGGGGGCTACGAGCAGTACTTC
>TRBV9|NA|TRBJ2-7|TRBD1
CASSVRGTGDEQYF
TGTGCCAGCAGCGTAAGGGGGACAGGGGACGAGCAGTACTTC
>TRBV7-6|NA|TRBJ2-7|TRBD2
CASSLSGSGNEQYF
TGTGCCAGCAGCTTAAGCGGGAGCGGAAACGAGCAGTACTTC
>TRBV7-2|NA|TRBJ2-7|NA
CASSLVVLASEQYF
TGTGCCAGCAGCTTAGTCGTTCTAGCGAGCGAGCAGTACTTC
>TRBV2|few|TRBJ1-5|NA
CASGDEAMGPQHF
TGTGCCAGCGGGGACGAGGCGATGGGGCCCCAGCATTTT
>TRBV27|NA|TRBJ2-1|TRBD2
CASSLAGRSYNEQFF
TGTGCCAGCAGTCTAGCGGGACGAAGCTACAATGAGCAGTTCTTC
>TRBV9|NA|TRBJ2-7|NA
CASSGLPGHEQYF
TGTGCCAGCAGCGGTCTCCCTGGCCACGAGCAGTACTTC
>TRBV21-1|NA|TRBJ2-4|NA
CASSKARQRFWSKNIQYF
TGTGCCAGCAGCAAAGCGCGGCAGCGATTTTGGTCCAAAAACATTCAGTACTTC
>TRBV4-2|NA|TRBJ2-3|NA
CASSEVPSRGDTQYF
TGTGCCAGCAGCGAGGTCCCCAGCAGGGGAGATACGCAGTATTTT
>TRBV6-5|NA|TRBJ2-7|NA
CASSRDGGHEQYF
TGTGCCAGCAGTCGGGACGGGGGTCACGAGCAGTACTTC
>TRBV4-2|NA|TRBJ2-1|TRBD2
CASSQEAGGPPYNEQFF
TGTGCCAGCAGCCAAGAAGCGGGGGGGCCTCCCTACAATGAGCAGTTCTTC
>TRBV28|NA|TRBJ1-3|NA
CASSSRNSGNTIYF
TGTGCCAGCAGTTCACGGAACTCTGGAAACACCATATATTTT
>TRBV23-1|few|TRBJ1-1|NA
CASSEGNTEAFF
TGCGCCAGCAGCGAGGGGAACACTGAAGCTTTCTTT
>TRBV5-6|NA|TRBJ2-5|NA
CASTPVPRALQETQYF
TGTGCCAGCACCCCCGTCCCCCGGGCTTTACAGGAGACCCAGTACTTC
>TRBV5-1|NA|TRBJ2-3|TRBD2
CASSSQAGAYTDTQYF
TGCGCCAGCAGCTCGCAAGCGGGGGCCTACACAGATACGCAGTATTTT
>TRBV29-1|NA|TRBJ2-3|NA
CSVGPTDTQYF
TGCAGCGTTGGTCCCACAGATACGCAGTATTTT
>TRBV7-3|NA|TRBJ2-2|TRBD1
CASRKTGGENTGELFF
TGTGCCAGCAGAAAAACAGGGGGAGAGAACACCGGGGAGCTGTTTTTT
>TRBV7-6|NA|TRBJ1-4|NA
CASSHRATNEKLFF
TGTGCCAGCAGTCATCGGGCAACTAATGAAAAACTGTTTTTT
>TRBV5-5|NA|TRBJ2-1|NA
CASSGAGPSNEQFF
TGTGCCAGCAGCGGGGCTGGGCCCTCAAACGAGCAGTTCTTC
>TRBV19|once|TRBJ2-1|NA
CASSIGASAYNEQFF
TGTGCCAGTAGTATCGGGGCTAGCGCCTACAATGAGCAGTTCTTC
>TRBV7-9|NA|TRBJ1-3|NA
CASSQKRGSGNTIYF
TGTGCCAGCAGCCAAAAGAGAGGTTCTGGAAACACCATATATTTT
>TRBV5-1|NA|TRBJ2-3|NA
CASSTGYPDTQYF
TGCGCCAGCAGCACGGGGTACCCAGATACGCAGTATTTT
>TRBV6-6|NA|TRBJ1-5|NA
CAGSGPYQPQHF
TGTGCCGGTTCGGGACCCTATCAGCCCCAGCATTTT
>TRBV6-5|NA|TRBJ1-5|NA
CASSPREYSNQPQHF
TGTGCCAGCAGCCCCAGGGAATATAGCAATCAGCCCCAGCATTTT
>TRBV5-1|NA|TRBJ1-1|NA
CASSLDSANTEAFF
TGCGCCAGCAGCTTAGATAGTGCGAACACTGAAGCTTTCTTT
>TRBV7-2|once|TRBJ1-2|NA
CASSLGGGSGYTF
TGTGCCAGCAGCTTAGGGGGAGGGAGCGGCTACACCTTC
>TRBV2|NA|TRBJ1-3|NA
CASGIGQTGNTIYF
TGTGCCAGCGGAATCGGGCAAACGGGAAACACCATATATTTT
>TRBV7-3|NA|TRBJ1-1|NA
CASSLGASNTEAFF
TGTGCCAGCAGCTTAGGGGCGAGTAACACTGAAGCTTTCTTT
>TRBV30|NA|TRBJ1-1|NA
CAWSPRVLWDTEAFF
TGTGCCTGGAGTCCTAGAGTCTTATGGGACACTGAAGCTTTCTTT
>TRBV19|NA|TRBJ1-3|NA
CASSTREFAGNTIYF
TGTGCCAGTAGTACGCGGGAGTTCGCTGGAAACACCATATATTTT
>TRBV5-1|NA|TRBJ2-2|NA
CASSSEVAPGELFF
TGCGCCAGCAGCTCGGAAGTTGCCCCCGGGGAGCTGTTTTTT